What follows is one T cell receptor (beta chain) and its context. Trimming took 0 bases from V and 7 from J; bases not matched to a gene: 8. The CDR3 is made up of 15 amino acids. CDR1 is SGDLS and CDR2 is YYNGEE in the germline V gene. The data are from a study of shared T cell receptors in the human thymus. Generated by immunoSEQ multiplex PCR, the TCRdb table keeps only in-frame clones and is missing some. Among 500,000 to 550,000 clones, 75% to 80% were seen once, and the ten largest hold around 0.012%. The same specimen was also included in a second study, on human thymus T cells. That work contributes: Congenital heart defects were the reason for the corrective surgery that the donors, healthy Finnish infants, were having. Resections removed during corrective heart surgery provided the thymus tissue used. Thymic and blood repertoires appeared to display a bias in their usage of V and J genes. Related research described thymic repertoires that were highly overlapping among unrelated individuals.

This sequence was found in a boy less than two years old with a congenital heart defect. The rearrangement joins TRBV9 to TRBJ2-7, with 9 bases matching TRBD2. Specimen: thymocytes. CDR3 DNA: TGTGCCAGCAGCGTAGATGGACTAGCGCCGCGGGAGCAGTACTTC. This sequence encodes CASSVDGLAPREQYF.